This T cell receptor beta chain originates from a study of shared T cell receptors in the human thymus. The trim removed 1 base at V and 6 bases at J, leaving 11 bases unmatched. The CDR3 loop spans 17 amino acids. CDR1 and CDR2 from the germline V gene are MGHRA and YSYEKL. This table comes from immunoSEQ multiplex PCR, and its TCRdb copy is limited to in-frame clones, with some not included. Altogether roughly 700,000 clones are present, 88% being singletons, with the ten largest covering 0.01%. This sample was shared with a second study, whose subject was human thymus T cells. From that study: Resections from corrective heart surgery provided thymus tissue. The authors found apparently biased V and J gene usage in thymic and blood repertoires.

The sample was thymocytes. The receptor comes from a boy less than two years old with a congenital heart defect. This chain connects TRBV4-1 to TRBJ2-2; 7 nucleotides align to TRBD1. This chain's CDR3 is CASSQGLPGQSPGELFF. CDR3 bases: TGCGCCAGCAGCCAAGGTCTCCCGGGACAGTCCCCCGGGGAGCTGTTTTTT.